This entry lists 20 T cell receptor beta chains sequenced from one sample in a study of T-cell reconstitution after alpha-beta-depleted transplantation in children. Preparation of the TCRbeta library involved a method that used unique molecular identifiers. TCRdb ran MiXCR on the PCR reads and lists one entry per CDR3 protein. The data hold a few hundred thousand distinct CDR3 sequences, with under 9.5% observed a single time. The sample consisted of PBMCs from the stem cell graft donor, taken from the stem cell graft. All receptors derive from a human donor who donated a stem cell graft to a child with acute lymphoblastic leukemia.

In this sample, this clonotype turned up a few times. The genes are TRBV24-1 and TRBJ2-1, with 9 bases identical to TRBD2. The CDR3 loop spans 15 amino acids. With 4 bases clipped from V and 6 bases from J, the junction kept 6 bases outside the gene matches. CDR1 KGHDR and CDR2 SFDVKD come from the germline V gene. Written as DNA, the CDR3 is TGTGCCACCAGTGAAAATAGCGGGGGTCCCAATGAGCAGTTCTTC. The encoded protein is CATSENSGGPNEQFF.

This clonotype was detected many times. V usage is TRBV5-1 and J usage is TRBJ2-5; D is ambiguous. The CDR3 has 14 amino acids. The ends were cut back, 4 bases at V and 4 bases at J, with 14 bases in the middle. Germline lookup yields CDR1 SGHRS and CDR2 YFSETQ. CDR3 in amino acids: CASSNQNLRETQYF. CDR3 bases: TGCGCCAGCAGCAATCAGAATCTCAGAGAGACCCAGTACTTC.

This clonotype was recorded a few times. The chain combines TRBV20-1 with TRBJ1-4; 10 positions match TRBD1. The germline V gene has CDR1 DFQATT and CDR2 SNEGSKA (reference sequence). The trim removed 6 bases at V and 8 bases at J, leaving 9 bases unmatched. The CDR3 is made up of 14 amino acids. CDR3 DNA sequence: TGCAGTGCGTCCAGACAGGGGGCGGGGGAAAAACTGTTTTTT. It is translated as CSASRQGAGEKLFF.

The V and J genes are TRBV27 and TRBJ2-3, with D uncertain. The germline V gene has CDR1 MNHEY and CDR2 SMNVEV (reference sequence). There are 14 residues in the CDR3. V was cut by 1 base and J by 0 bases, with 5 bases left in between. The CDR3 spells CASSLLTSTDTQYF. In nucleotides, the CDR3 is TGTGCCAGCAGTTTATTGACGAGCACAGATACGCAGTATTTT.

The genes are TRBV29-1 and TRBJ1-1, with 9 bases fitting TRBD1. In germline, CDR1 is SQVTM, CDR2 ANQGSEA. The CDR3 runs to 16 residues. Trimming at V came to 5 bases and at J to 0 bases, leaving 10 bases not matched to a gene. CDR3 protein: CSVRGPDRGLNTEAFF. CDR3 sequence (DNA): TGCAGCGTTCGGGGTCCGGACAGGGGCCTGAACACTGAAGCTTTCTTT.

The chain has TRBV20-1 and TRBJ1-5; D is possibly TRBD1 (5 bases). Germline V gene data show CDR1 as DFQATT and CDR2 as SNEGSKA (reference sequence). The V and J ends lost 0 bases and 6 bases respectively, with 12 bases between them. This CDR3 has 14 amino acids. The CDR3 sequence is CSARDTQGGQPQHF. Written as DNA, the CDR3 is TGCAGTGCTAGAGATACTCAGGGAGGTCAGCCCCAGCATTTT.

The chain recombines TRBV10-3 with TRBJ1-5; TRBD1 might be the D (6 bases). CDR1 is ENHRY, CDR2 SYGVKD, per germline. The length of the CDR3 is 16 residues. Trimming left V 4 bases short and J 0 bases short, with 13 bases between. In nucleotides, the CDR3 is TGTGCCATCAGTGTGTCGGGGGCGCTTAGCAATCAGCCCCAGCATTTT. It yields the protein CAISVSGALSNQPQHF.

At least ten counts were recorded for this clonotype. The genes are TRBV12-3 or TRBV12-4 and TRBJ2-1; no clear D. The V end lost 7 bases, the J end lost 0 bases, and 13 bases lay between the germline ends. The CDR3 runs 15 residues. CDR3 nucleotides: TGTGCCAGCACCCTCGACAAGAACTCCTACAATGAGCAGTTCTTC. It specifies CASTLDKNSYNEQFF.

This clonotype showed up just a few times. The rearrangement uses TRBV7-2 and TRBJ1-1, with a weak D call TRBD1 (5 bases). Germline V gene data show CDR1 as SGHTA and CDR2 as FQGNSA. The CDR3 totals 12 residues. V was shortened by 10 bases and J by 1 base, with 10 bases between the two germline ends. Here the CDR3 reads CATRGRNTEAFF. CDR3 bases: TGTGCCACCCGGGGCAGGAACACTGAAGCTTTCTTT. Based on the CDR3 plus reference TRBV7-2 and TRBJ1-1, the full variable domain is GAGVSQSPSNKVTEKGKDVELRCDPISGHTALYWYRQSLGQGLEFLIYFQGNSAPDKSGLPSDRFSAERTGGSVSTLTIQRTQQEDSAVYLCATRGRNTEAFFGQGTRLTVV.

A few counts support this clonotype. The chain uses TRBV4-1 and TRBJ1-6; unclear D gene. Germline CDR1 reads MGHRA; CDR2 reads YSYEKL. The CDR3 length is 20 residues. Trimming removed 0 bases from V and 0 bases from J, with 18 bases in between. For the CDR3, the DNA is TGCGCCAGCAGCCAAGAGGTCCCAGAAACTTTTAGCTCCTATAATTCACCCCTCCACTTT. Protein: CASSQEVPETFSSYNSPLHF.

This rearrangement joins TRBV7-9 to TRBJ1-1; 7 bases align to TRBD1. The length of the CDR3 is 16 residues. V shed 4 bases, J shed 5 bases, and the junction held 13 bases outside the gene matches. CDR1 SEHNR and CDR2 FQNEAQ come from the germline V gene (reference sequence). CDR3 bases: TGTGCCAGCAGCTCCCCCCGACAGGGTCTTTGGACTGAAGCTTTCTTT. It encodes CASSSPRQGLWTEAFF.

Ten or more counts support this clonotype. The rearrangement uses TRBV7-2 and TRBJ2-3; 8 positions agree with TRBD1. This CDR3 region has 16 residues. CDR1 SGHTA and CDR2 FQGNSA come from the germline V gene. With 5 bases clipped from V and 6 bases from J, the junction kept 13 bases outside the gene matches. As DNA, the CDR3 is TGTGCCAGCAGCCCAGGGGGCCTAGGTTTATCGGATACGCAGTATTTT. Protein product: CASSPGGLGLSDTQYF.

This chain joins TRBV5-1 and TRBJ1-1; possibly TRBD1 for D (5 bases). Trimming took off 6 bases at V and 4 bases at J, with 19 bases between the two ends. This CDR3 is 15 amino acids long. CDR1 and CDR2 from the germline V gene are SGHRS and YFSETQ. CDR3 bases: TGCGCCAGCAACTCCCCGGGGGGAGGCGTCACTGAAGCTTTCTTT. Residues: CASNSPGGGVTEAFF.

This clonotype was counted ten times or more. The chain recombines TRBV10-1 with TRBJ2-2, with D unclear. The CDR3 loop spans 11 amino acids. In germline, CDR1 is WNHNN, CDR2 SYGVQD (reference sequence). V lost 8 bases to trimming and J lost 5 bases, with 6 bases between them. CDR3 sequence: CASGETGELFF. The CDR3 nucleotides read TGCGCCAGCGGAGAGACCGGGGAGCTGTTTTTT.

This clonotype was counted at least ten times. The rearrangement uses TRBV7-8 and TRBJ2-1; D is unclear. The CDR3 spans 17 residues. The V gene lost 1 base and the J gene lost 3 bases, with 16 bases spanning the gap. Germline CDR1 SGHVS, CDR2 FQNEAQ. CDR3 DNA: TGTGCCAGCAGCTTAGGAGAGGACCCCGCTGGCTACAATGAGCAGTTCTTC. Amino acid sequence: CASSLGEDPAGYNEQFF. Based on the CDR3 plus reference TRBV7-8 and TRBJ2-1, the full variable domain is GAGVSQSPRYKVAKRGQDVALRCDPISGHVSLFWYQQALGQGPEFLTYFQNEAQLDKSGLPSDRFFAERPEGSVSTLKIQRTQQEDSAVYLCASSLGEDPAGYNEQFFGPGTRLTVL.

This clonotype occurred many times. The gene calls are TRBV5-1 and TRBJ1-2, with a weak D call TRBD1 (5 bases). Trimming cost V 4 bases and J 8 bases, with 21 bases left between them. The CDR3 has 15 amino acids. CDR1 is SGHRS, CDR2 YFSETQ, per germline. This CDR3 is CASSDAGLLFTGYTF. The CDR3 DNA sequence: TGCGCCAGCAGCGACGCGGGACTTCTCTTCACCGGCTACACCTTC.

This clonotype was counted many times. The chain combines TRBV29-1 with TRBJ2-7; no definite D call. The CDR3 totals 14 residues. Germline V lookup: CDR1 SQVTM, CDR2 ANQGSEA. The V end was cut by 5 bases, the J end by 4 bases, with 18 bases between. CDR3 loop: CSVTPPRGTYEQYF. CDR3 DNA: TGCAGCGTTACCCCACCGCGCGGTACGTACGAGCAGTACTTC.

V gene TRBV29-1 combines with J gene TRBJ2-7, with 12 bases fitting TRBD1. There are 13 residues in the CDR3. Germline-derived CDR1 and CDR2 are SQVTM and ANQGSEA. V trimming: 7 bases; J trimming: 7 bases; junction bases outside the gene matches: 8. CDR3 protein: CSARGQGAGEQYF. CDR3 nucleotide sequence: TGCAGCGCTAGGGGACAGGGGGCCGGGGAGCAGTACTTC.

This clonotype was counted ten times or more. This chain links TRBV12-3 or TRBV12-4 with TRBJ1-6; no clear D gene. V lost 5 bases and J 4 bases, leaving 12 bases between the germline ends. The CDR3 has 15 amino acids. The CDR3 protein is CASSPRTAYNSPLHF. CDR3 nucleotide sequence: TGTGCCAGCAGTCCACGGACTGCGTATAATTCACCCCTCCACTTT.

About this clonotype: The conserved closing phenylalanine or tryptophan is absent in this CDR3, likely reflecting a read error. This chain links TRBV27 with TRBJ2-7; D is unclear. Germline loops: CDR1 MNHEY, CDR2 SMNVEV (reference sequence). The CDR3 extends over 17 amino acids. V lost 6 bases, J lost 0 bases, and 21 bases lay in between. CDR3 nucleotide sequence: TGTGCCAGCAGAGATCGGATCGAGACTGAGAGCTCCTACGAGCAGTACTGC. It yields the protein CASRDRIETESSYEQYC.